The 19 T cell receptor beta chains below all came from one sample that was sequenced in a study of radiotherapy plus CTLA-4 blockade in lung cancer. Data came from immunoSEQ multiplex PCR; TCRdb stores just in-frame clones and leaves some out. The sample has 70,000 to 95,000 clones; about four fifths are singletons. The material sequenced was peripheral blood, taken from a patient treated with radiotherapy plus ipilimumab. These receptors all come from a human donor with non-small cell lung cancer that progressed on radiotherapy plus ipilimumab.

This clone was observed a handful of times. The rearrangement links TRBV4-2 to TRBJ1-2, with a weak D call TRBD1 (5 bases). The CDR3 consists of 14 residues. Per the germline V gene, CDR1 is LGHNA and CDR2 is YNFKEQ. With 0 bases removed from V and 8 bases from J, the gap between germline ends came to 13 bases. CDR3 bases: TGTGCCAGCAGCCAAGATCTGGGGGTTTCAGGCTACACCTTC. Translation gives CASSQDLGVSGYTF.

The CDR3 reads CASSPSGVAPQHF. The CDR3, as DNA: TGTGCCAGCAGCCCTAGTGGGGTCGCGCCCCAGCATTTT. The chain joins TRBV7-2 to TRBJ1-5; D is unresolved. Germline assignment: CDR1 SGHTA and CDR2 FQGNSA. CDR3 length: 13 residues. The ends were cut back, 5 bases at V and 9 bases at J, with 14 bases in the middle.

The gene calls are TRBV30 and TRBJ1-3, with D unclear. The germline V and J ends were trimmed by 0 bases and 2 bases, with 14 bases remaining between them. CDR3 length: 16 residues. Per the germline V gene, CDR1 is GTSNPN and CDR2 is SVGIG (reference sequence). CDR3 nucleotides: TGTGCCTGGAGTGTATATATGGGTTCTCCTGGAAACACCATATATTTT. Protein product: CAWSVYMGSPGNTIYF. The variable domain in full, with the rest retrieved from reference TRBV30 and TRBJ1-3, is SQTIHQWPATLVQPVGSPLSLECTVEGTSNPNLYWYRQAAGRGLQLLFYSVGIGQISSEVPQNLSASRPQDRQFILSSKKLLLSDSGFYLCAWSVYMGSPGNTIYFGEGSWLTVV.

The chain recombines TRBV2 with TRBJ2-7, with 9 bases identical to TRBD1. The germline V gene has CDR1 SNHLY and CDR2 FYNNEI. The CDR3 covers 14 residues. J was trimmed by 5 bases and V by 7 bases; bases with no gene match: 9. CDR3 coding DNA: TGTGCCAGCAACAAAGACAGGGGGGGCGACGAGCAGTACTTC. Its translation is CASNKDRGGDEQYF.

CDR3 sequence: CASSVEVALDEQFF. CDR3 nucleotides: TGTGCCAGCAGCGTAGAGGTTGCGCTGGATGAGCAGTTCTTC. The chain has TRBV9 and TRBJ2-1; D is unresolved. Germline values: CDR1 SGDLS, CDR2 YYNGEE. The CDR3 is 14 residues long. V was pared by 0 bases and J by 8 bases, with 12 bases between.

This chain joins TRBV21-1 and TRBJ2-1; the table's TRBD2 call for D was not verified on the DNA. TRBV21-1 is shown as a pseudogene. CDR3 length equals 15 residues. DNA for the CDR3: TGTGCCAGCAGCAAGTTTACTAGCGGGAGCAATGAGCAGTTCTTC. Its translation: CASSKFTSGSNEQFF.

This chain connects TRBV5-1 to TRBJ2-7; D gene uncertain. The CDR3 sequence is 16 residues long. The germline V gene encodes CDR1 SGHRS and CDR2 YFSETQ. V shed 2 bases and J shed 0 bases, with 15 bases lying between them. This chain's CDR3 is CASSFDDNSYSYEQYF. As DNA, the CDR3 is TGCGCCAGCAGCTTCGACGATAACAGTTACTCCTACGAGCAGTACTTC.

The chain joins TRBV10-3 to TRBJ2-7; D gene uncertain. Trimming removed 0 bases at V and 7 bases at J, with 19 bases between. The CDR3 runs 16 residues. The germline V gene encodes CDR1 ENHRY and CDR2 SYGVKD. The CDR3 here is CAISESAGQTAEEQYF. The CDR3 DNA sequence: TGTGCCATCAGTGAGTCGGCCGGGCAGACTGCTGAGGAGCAGTACTTC.

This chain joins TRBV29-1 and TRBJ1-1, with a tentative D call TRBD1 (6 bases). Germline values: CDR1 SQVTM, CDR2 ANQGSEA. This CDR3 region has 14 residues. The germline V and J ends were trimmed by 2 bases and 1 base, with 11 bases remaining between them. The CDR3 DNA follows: TGCAGCGTTGAAAGGGGGACCCCGAACACTGAAGCTTTCTTT. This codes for CSVERGTPNTEAFF.

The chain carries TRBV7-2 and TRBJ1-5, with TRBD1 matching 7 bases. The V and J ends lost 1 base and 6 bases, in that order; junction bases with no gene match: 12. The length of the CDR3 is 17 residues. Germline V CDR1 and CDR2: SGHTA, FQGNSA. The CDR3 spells CASSLVPGQILFQPQHF. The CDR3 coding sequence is TGTGCCAGCAGCTTAGTACCGGGACAGATCCTCTTTCAGCCCCAGCATTTT.

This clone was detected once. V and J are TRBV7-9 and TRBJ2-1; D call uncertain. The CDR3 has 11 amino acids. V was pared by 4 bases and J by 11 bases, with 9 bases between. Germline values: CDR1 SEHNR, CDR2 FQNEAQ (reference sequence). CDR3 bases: TGTGCCAGCAGCTCCCTAGAACAGCAGTTCTTC. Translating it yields CASSSLEQQFF.

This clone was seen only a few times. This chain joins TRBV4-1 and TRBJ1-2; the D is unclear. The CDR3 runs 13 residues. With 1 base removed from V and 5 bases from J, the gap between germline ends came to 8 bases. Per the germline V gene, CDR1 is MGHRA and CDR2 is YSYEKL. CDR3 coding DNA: TGCGCCAGCAGCCAAGTTTCCGGGTATGGCTACACCTTC. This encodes CASSQVSGYGYTF.

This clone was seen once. The CDR3 DNA follows: TGTGCCAGCAGCTCACGGACAGGGGGCACAGATACGCAGTATTTT. Protein product: CASSSRTGGTDTQYF. The rearrangement joins TRBV9 to TRBJ2-3; 9 nucleotides line up with TRBD1. J was trimmed by 1 base and V by 4 bases; bases with no gene match: 4. CDR1 is SGDLS and CDR2 is YYNGEE in the germline V gene. This CDR3 contains 15 residues.

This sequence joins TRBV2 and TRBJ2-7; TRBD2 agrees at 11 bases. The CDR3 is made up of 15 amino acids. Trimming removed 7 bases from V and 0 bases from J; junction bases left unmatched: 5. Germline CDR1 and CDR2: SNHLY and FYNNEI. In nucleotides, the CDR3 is TGTGCCAGCACATTCGGGACTAGCGGCTCCTACGAGCAGTACTTC. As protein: CASTFGTSGSYEQYF.

As DNA, the CDR3 is TGTGCCAGCAGCTTATACTTTGGGGAATATGGCTACACCTTC. Residues: CASSLYFGEYGYTF. The genes are TRBV7-2 and TRBJ1-2; D call uncertain. The germline V gene encodes CDR1 SGHTA and CDR2 FQGNSA. The V end lost 2 bases, the J end lost 5 bases, and 12 bases lay between the germline ends. This CDR3 is built from 14 residues.

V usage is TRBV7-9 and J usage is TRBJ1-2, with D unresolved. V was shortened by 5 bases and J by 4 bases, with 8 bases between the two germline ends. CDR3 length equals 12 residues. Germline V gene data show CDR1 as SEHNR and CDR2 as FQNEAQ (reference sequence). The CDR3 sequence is CASSKEGYGYTF. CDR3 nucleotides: TGTGCCAGCAGCAAGGAGGGCTATGGCTACACCTTC.

CDR3 region: CASSSRTASTDTQYF. The CDR3 bases are TGCGCCAGCAGCTCCCGGACAGCTAGCACAGATACGCAGTATTTT. The V gene is TRBV5-1, the J gene TRBJ2-3; D is possibly TRBD1 (6 bases). V lost 3 bases to trimming and J lost 0 bases, with 11 bases between them. The CDR3 consists of 15 residues. Per the germline V gene, CDR1 is SGHRS and CDR2 is YFSETQ.

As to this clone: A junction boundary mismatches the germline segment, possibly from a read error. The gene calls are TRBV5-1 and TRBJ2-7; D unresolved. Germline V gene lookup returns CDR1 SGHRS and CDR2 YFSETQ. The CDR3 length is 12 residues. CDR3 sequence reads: CASSSVSLEQHF. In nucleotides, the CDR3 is TGCGCCAGCAGCTCGGTCTCTCTCGAGCAGCACTTC.

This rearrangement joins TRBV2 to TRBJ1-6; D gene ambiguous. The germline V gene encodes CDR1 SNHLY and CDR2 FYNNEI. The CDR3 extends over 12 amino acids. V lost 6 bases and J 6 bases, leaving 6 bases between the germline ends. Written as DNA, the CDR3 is TGTGCCAGCAGGTTCTTTAATTCACCCCTCCACTTT. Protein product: CASRFFNSPLHF.